The rows below give T cell receptor beta chains drawn from one sample of a study of cytomegalovirus exposure and HLA in healthy donors. The data were produced by immunoSEQ multiplex PCR, yet TCRdb's version contains in-frame clones alone and is incomplete. The data hold 95,000 to 120,000 clones, with 82% observed a single time. Input material: PBMCs. The source is a woman aged 18-30 years in good health and CMV-seronegative. Each CDR3 is given with its conserved first and last residue. The D gene is left open where the match is weak. The size of a clone is reported for some rows only, either as once, few or many, or as a class for expanded clones.

j_call v_call clone_size d_call cdr3_nt cdr3_aa
TRBJ1-1 TRBV19 - - TGTGCCAGTACCGCGGGACGGTGGAACACTGAAGCTTTCTTT CASTAGRWNTEAFF
TRBJ2-5 TRBV9 - TRBD2 TGTGCCAGCAGCAGCCGGAGCGGGAGGTCTAAAGAGACCCAGTACTTC CASSSRSGRSKETQYF
TRBJ1-5 TRBV7-2 - - TGTGCCAGCAGCTTAGTATCGGTTAGCAATCAGCCCCAGCATTTT CASSLVSVSNQPQHF
TRBJ1-4 TRBV13 - - TGTGCCAGCAGCTTCCTCGGGAGTCGGGAAAAACTGTTTTTT CASSFLGSREKLFF
TRBJ2-7 TRBV29-1 - TRBD1 TGCAGCGCAGAAGGGGGCGCGAACGAGCAGTACTTC CSAEGGANEQYF
TRBJ2-5 TRBV28 - - TGTGCCAGCAGATACAGGGTTCGGGAGACCCAGTACTTC CASRYRVRETQYF
TRBJ1-6 TRBV28 - - TGTGCCAGCAGTTTAGGCGGGGGGACACCCCTCCACTTT CASSLGGGTPLHF
TRBJ1-2 TRBV7-9 once - TGTGCCAGCAGCCCTAGTCAGGGATCTGGAGGCTACACCTTC CASSPSQGSGGYTF
TRBJ1-2 TRBV4-1 - - TGCGCCAGCAGCCAAGACCCAGGGGACTATGGCTACACCTTC CASSQDPGDYGYTF
TRBJ2-1 TRBV7-9 - TRBD2 TGTGCCAGCAGCTCTCTAACTAGCGGGGGTTCGAATGAGCAGTTCTTC CASSSLTSGGSNEQFF
TRBJ1-1 TRBV11-3 - - TGTGCCAGCAGCTTAGTGGCGGTCTCTGAAGCTTTCTTT CASSLVAVSEAFF
TRBJ2-1 TRBV23-1 - TRBD1 TGCGCCAGCAGTCGGACAGGCGGACAGGGGTCCTACAATGAGCAGTTCTTC CASSRTGGQGSYNEQFF
TRBJ2-1 TRBV29-1 - TRBD2 TGCAGCGTAGCCCGGGGCGGGGGGGCCTCCTACAATGAGCAGTTCTTC CSVARGGGASYNEQFF
TRBJ2-5 TRBV5-1 - - TGCGCCAGCAGCTTGGCCGAGGCACCCTATCATCAAGAGACCCAGTACTTC CASSLAEAPYHQETQYF
TRBJ1-3 TRBV6-1 - - TGTGCCAGCAGTGTGGTAGCGAGTTCTGGAAACACCATATATTTT CASSVVASSGNTIYF
TRBJ2-7 TRBV6-6 - - TGTGCCAGCAGTTACGTAAGCGTCCTCTCCTACGAGCAGTACTTC CASSYVSVLSYEQYF
TRBJ2-3 TRBV7-9 - - TGTGCCAGCAGCTTACAGGGATTTGGCACAGATACGCAGTATTTT CASSLQGFGTDTQYF
TRBJ2-1 TRBV19 - - TGTGCCAGTAGTATAGATATTCGCAATGAGCAGTTCTTC CASSIDIRNEQFF
TRBJ1-2 TRBV5-8 - - TGTGCCAGCAGCTTGGCGGTCATCTTC CASSLAVIF
TRBJ1-5 TRBV7-2 - - TGTGCCAGCAGCTCGAGTGGCAACCTAGATCAGCCCCAGCATTTT CASSSSGNLDQPQHF
TRBJ1-5 TRBV6-1 - TRBD1 TGTGCCAGCGGGAAGGACAGGTTGAGGCAGCCCCAGCATTTT CASGKDRLRQPQHF
TRBJ2-1 TRBV5-1 few TRBD2 TGCGCCAGCAGCCCCTCGGGGGGCTCCTACAATGAGCAGTTCTTC CASSPSGGSYNEQFF
TRBJ1-1 TRBV5-5 once - TGTGCCAGCAGCTTGGGACTAATGAACACTGAAGCTTTCTTT CASSLGLMNTEAFF
TRBJ2-5 TRBV5-1 - - TGCGCCAGCAGCTTGGCTGAAGAGACCCAGTACTTC CASSLAEETQYF
TRBJ2-2 TRBV9 - TRBD2 TGTGCCAGCAGCGCCCCTAGCGGGGAGAACACCGGGGAGCTGTTTTTT CASSAPSGENTGELFF
TRBJ1-1 TRBV29-1 - - TGCAGCGTTGCCGGGACTGAGCATATGAACACTGAAGCTTTCTTT CSVAGTEHMNTEAFF
TRBJ1-3 TRBV28 once - TGTGCCAGCAGTTTACAAGGGGGATGGGTAGACACCATATATTTT CASSLQGGWVDTIYF